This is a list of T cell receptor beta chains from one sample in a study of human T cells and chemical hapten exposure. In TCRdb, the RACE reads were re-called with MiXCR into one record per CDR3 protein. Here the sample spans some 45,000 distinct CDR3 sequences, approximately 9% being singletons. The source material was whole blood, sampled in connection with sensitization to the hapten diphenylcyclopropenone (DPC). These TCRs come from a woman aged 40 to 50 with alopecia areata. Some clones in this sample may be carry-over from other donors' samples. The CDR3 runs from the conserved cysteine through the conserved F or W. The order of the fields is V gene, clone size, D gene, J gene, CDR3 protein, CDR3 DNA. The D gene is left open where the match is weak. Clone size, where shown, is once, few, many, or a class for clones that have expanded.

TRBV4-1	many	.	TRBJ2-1	CASSQDFREQFF	TGCGCCAGCAGCCAAGATTTCCGGGAGCAGTTCTTC
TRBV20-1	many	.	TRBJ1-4	CSARWEGTNEKLFF	TGCAGTGCTAGATGGGAGGGGACTAATGAAAAACTGTTTTTT
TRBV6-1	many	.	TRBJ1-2	CASSGAQENYGYTF	TGTGCCAGCAGTGGCGCACAGGAAAACTATGGCTACACCTTC
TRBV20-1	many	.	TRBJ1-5	CSASRQYNQPQHF	TGCAGTGCTAGTCGACAGTACAATCAGCCCCAGCATTTT
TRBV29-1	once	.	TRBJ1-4	CSVDVGVNEKLFF	TGCAGCGTTGATGTGGGAGTTAATGAAAAACTGTTTTTT
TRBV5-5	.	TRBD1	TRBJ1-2	CASSPFPWDSAAGYTF	TGTGCCAGCAGCCCTTTCCCTTGGGACAGCGCCGCGGGCTACACCTTC
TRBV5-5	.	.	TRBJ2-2	CASSLGASGELFF	TGTGCCAGCAGCCTTGGGGCTTCCGGGGAGCTGTTTTTT
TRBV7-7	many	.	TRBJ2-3	CASSLESNSVQYF	TGTGCCAGCAGCTTAGAATCGAACAGCGTGCAGTATTTT
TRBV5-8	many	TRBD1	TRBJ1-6	CASSLRGLGSPLHF	TGTGCCAGCAGCTTAAGGGGGCTAGGGTCACCCCTCCACTTT
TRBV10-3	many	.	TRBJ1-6	CAISARERGRAPLHF	TGTGCCATCAGTGCCCGAGAGCGGGGTCGCGCACCCCTCCACTTT
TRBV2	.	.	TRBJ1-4	CASRPRDLVYEKLFF	TGTGCCAGCAGACCCCGGGATCTTGTATATGAAAAACTGTTTTTT